This entry describes one T cell receptor beta chain. When samples were unsorted, roughly 81 million PBMCs were used for genomic DNA. This sample was included in a study of shared clonotypes between healthy human individuals. CDR1 and CDR2 (germline): MNHNY, SVGAGI (reference sequence). Trimming left V 4 bases short and J 10 bases short, with 17 bases between. The CDR3 is 15 residues long. This table comes from immunoSEQ multiplex PCR, and its TCRdb copy is limited to in-frame clones, with some not included. The sample shows 450,000 to 500,000 clones, around 73% of them seen only once. Sequencing input: PBMCs. The source is a woman aged 35 to 49 in good health. Some clones in this sample may be carry-over from other donors' samples. The chain is built from TRBV6-6 and TRBJ1-6; D might be TRBD1 (5 bases). The CDR3 region has the DNA TGTGCCAGCAGTTGGGGACTTGGCTGGGAGTCACCCCTCCACTTT. Its translation: CASSWGLGWESPLHF.